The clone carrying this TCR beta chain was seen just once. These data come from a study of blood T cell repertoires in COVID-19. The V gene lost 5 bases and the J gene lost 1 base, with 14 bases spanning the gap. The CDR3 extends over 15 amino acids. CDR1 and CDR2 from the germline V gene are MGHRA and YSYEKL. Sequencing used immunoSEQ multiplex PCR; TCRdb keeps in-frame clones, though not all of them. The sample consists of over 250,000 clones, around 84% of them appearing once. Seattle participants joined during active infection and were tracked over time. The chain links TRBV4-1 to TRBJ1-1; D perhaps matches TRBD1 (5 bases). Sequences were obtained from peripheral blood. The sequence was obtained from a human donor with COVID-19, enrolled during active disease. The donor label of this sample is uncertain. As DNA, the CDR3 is TGCGCCAGCAGCATGGGGCACCAGAGGAACACTGAAGCTTTCTTT. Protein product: CASSMGHQRNTEAFF.